These T cell receptor beta chains were read from a single sample in a study of blood T cell repertoires in COVID-19. The data were produced by immunoSEQ multiplex PCR, yet TCRdb's version contains in-frame clones alone and is incomplete. The sample records approximately 320,000 clones, about 91% being singletons. Source material: PBMCs or T cells enriched from blood (not recorded which). Source of these receptors: a woman younger than 30 who had recovered from COVID-19. The CDR3 runs from the conserved cysteine through the conserved F or W. The D gene is left open where the match is weak. For some rows the clone size is stated as once, few or many, or as a class when expanded; others skip it.

CDR3nt	CDR3aa	d_gene	v_gene	j_gene	abundance
TGTGCCAGCAGCTTATTATTCGGCGTCACAGGGACCTACGAGCAGTACTTC	CASSLLFGVTGTYEQYF	.	TRBV7-2	TRBJ2-7	.
TGTGCCAGCAGCCGGGGAACCAGGGGGACTGAAGCTTTCTTT	CASSRGTRGTEAFF	TRBD1	TRBV3-1/TRBV3-2	TRBJ1-1	.
TGTGCCAGCAGCTCCCCTACTCGACTCCGAATCTATGGCTACACCTTC	CASSSPTRLRIYGYTF	.	TRBV7-2	TRBJ1-2	.
TGTGCCAGCAGCGTAGGTGCAGGGGATGGGTCACCCCTCCACTTT	CASSVGAGDGSPLHF	.	TRBV9	TRBJ1-6	.
TGTGCCAGCAGCTTCTCGACGGGGACCGGGGAGCTGTTTTTT	CASSFSTGTGELFF	.	TRBV9	TRBJ2-2	.
TGCAGCGTTGGCGCGGGAGATTATGAGCAGTTCTTC	CSVGAGDYEQFF	TRBD2	TRBV29-1	TRBJ2-1	.
TGCGCCAGCAGCCAAGTCACGGGAGGGACTCCCTACAATGAGCAGTTCTTC	CASSQVTGGTPYNEQFF	TRBD2	TRBV4-3	TRBJ2-1	.
TGTGCCACCAGTTTAAGTTCGCGGAGCTCCTACAATGAGCAGTTCTTC	CATSLSSRSSYNEQFF	.	TRBV24-1	TRBJ2-1	.
TGTGCCAGCAGTTCCAACACAGGGGAGACCCAGCCCCAGCATTTT	CASSSNTGETQPQHF	TRBD1	TRBV6-2/TRBV6-3	TRBJ1-5	.
TGCAGCGTTACAAAACTCCGGGACAGAGACTACGAGCAGTACTTC	CSVTKLRDRDYEQYF	TRBD1	TRBV29-1	TRBJ2-7	.
TGTGCCAGCAGTGAACGTGCAGGGGGTGAAAAACTGTTTTTT	CASSERAGGEKLFF	TRBD1	TRBV2	TRBJ1-4	few
TGTGCCAGCAGCCAAAACGGAGGGGGGGCCTCAGATACGCAGTATTTT	CASSQNGGGASDTQYF	.	TRBV7-3	TRBJ2-3	.
TGTGCCACCCCAAGACTAAAACAAGAGACCCAGTACTTC	CATPRLKQETQYF	.	TRBV6-4	TRBJ2-5	.
TGCGCCAGCAGTCAATTGGGCAGGGGGCAAGATGGAAACACCATATATTTT	CASSQLGRGQDGNTIYF	TRBD1	TRBV23-1	TRBJ1-3	.
TGTGCCAGCAGTCGGACTGTTCATAGCAATCAGCCCCAGCATTTT	CASSRTVHSNQPQHF	.	TRBV7-8	TRBJ1-5	.
TGTGCCTGGAGTGTTATTTTGCCGGGTACGCAGGGCTACACCTTC	CAWSVILPGTQGYTF	.	TRBV30	TRBJ1-2	once
TGTGCCATCAGTGAGTCGACTGGCAGGGGGCCTCAGCCCCAGCATTTT	CAISESTGRGPQPQHF	TRBD1	TRBV10-3	TRBJ1-5	.
TGTGCCAGCGTCAGGGCCATGGGTGCTAGTGAGCAGTTCTTC	CASVRAMGASEQFF	.	TRBV28	TRBJ2-1	.
TGTGCCACCCCGAAACATGGCCTGATCTACGAGCAGTACTTC	CATPKHGLIYEQYF	.	TRBV11-3	TRBJ2-7	.
TGTGCCAGCAGTCTATCGGGGAACAACCAAGAGACCCAGTACTTC	CASSLSGNNQETQYF	.	TRBV28	TRBJ2-5	.
TGCGCCAGCAGCCTCAGGGCTGGCACTGAAGCTTTCTTT	CASSLRAGTEAFF	.	TRBV4-1	TRBJ1-1	.
TGTGCCAGTTCGACTAGCGGGAGTTTCGATGAGCAGTTCTTC	CASSTSGSFDEQFF	TRBD2	TRBV5-4	TRBJ2-1	.
TGTGCCAGCAGCCAGAACAGTGGCTCCTACAATGAGCAGTTCTTC	CASSQNSGSYNEQFF	.	TRBV7-3	TRBJ2-1	.
TGTGCCAGCAGTTTAAGTCCTGTAGCGGGAGATACGCAGTATTTT	CASSLSPVAGDTQYF	TRBD2	TRBV28	TRBJ2-3	.
TGTGCCAGCAGCTTGTTAGAAGGGGGCGTGGGTGGCTACACCTTC	CASSLLEGGVGGYTF	TRBD1	TRBV5-4	TRBJ1-2	.
TGTGCCAGCAGCTTAGACGAGGACAGCCATGAAAAACTGTTTTTT	CASSLDEDSHEKLFF	.	TRBV11-3	TRBJ1-4	.
TGTGCCAGCAGACGTGGGGACAGGGCTTCACCCCTCCACTTT	CASRRGDRASPLHF	TRBD1	TRBV5-4	TRBJ1-6	.
TGCAGCCTGACTAGCGGGAGGGCCTCGGGCTACAATGAGCAGTTCTTC	CSLTSGRASGYNEQFF	TRBD2	TRBV29-1	TRBJ2-1	.
TGTGCCAGCAGCTTAGCCGCAGGGTCCTCCTACGAGCAGTACTTC	CASSLAAGSSYEQYF	.	TRBV7-2	TRBJ2-7	.
TGTGCCAGCAGCTTAGAGGGGGTCGGGACTGAAGCTTTCTTT	CASSLEGVGTEAFF	.	TRBV7-8	TRBJ1-1	.
TGTGCCAGCAGTTCGACAGGAGGCAGTAACTATGGCTACACCTTC	CASSSTGGSNYGYTF	.	TRBV28	TRBJ1-2	few
TGTGCCAGTACAGGGGGGGACTATGGCTACACCTTC	CASTGGDYGYTF	TRBD1	TRBV28	TRBJ1-2	.
TGTGCCAGTAACGGACTAGTTGGCACCGGGGAGCTGTTTTTT	CASNGLVGTGELFF	TRBD2	TRBV2	TRBJ2-2	.
TGTGCCAGCAGCTTAGGTCCCGATGAGCAGTTCTTC	CASSLGPDEQFF	.	TRBV11-3	TRBJ2-1	few
TGTGCCAGCAGGGACAGGAACTATGGCTACACCTTC	CASRDRNYGYTF	TRBD1	TRBV28	TRBJ1-2	.
TGTGCCTGGGGACTGAACTATGGCTACACCTTC	CAWGLNYGYTF	.	TRBV30	TRBJ1-2	.
TGTGCCAGTAGTATATTGGAGGGGCACACAGGTGAAAAACTGTTTTTT	CASSILEGHTGEKLFF	.	TRBV19	TRBJ1-4	.
TGCGCCAGCAGCCAGGCCGGGACTAGCGGGAGGGCCTCAGATACGCAGTATTTT	CASSQAGTSGRASDTQYF	TRBD2	TRBV4-3	TRBJ2-3	.
TGTGCCAGCAGCCCCGGGACTAGCGGGAGTATTGATGAGCAGTTCTTC	CASSPGTSGSIDEQFF	TRBD2	TRBV7-3	TRBJ2-1	.
TGTGCCAGCAGCATGTTGGGACAGCGTCCTCAGAACACTGAAGCTTTCTTT	CASSMLGQRPQNTEAFF	TRBD1	TRBV5-6	TRBJ1-1	.